In this sample, the clone carrying this TCR beta chain turned up once. Its antigen remains unknown. This entry comes from a study of a mutant IDH1 vaccine in newly diagnosed glioma. Whole-study context: Treated patients, about 60% male and 37.5% female, averaged about 40 years of age. Most patients had radiochemotherapy with temozolomide before enrollment; others had one alone.

The CDR3 totals 15 residues. V trimming: 1 base; J trimming: 4 bases; junction bases outside the gene matches: 5. Germline V CDR1 and CDR2: GTSNPN, SVGIG (reference sequence). Method: immunoSEQ multiplex PCR; TCRdb's copy keeps in-frame clones and lacks some. This sample has some 23,000 clones, with 93% found just once. General observations from the study: There seemed to be no relation between pseudoprogression and changes in top peripheral T cell clonotypes.

Time point of the sample: baseline, week 1 (first vaccination visit). The treatment denotes: pre-vaccination baseline after standard-of-care therapy. Each tumor in the donors was a new WHO grade 3 or 4 astrocytoma, IDH1-mutant and ATRX-lost. The sequences come from PBMCs, collected from a glioma patient treated with radiotherapy, temozolomide or both. This receptor was obtained from a man aged 40-55 years with glioma. The genes are TRBV30 and TRBJ2-1, with 9 bases matching TRBD2. CDR3: CAWSGASGVYNEQFF. The CDR3, as DNA: TGTGCCTGGAGTGGGGCTAGCGGGGTATACAATGAGCAGTTCTTC.